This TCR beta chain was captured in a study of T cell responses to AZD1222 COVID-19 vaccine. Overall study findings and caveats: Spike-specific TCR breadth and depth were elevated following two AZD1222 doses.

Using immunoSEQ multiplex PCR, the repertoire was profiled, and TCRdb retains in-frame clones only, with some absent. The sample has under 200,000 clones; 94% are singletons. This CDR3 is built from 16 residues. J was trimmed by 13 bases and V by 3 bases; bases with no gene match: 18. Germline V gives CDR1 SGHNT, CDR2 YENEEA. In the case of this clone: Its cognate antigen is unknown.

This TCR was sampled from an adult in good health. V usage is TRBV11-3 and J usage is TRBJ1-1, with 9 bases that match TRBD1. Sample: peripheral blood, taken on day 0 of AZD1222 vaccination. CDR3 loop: CASSLGSDGRGTGLFF. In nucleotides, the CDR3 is TGTGCCAGCAGCTTGGGGTCGGACGGGCGCGGGACAGGGCTTTTCTTT.